This T cell receptor (beta chain) was obtained from a study of a mutant IDH1 vaccine in newly diagnosed glioma. Study details: Treated patients had a mean age of roughly 40 years and an approximately 62% male, around 40% female split. Therapy received beforehand was radiotherapy, temozolomide, or both, with most patients given both. Study results and limitations: Top peripheral T cell clonotype shifts appeared unrelated to pseudoprogression. Evidence of vaccine-induced immune responses was documented in over 85% of patients.

Produced via immunoSEQ multiplex PCR; TCRdb's table is partial and in-frame only. The sample holds about 130,000 clones, roughly 75% seen once. Time point defined: week 11, during vaccination. In the vaccine, a single dose held 300 ug of the mutant IDH1 20-mer peptide, along with topical imiquimod. As regards this clone: Its cognate antigen is unknown.

The input for sequencing was PBMCs, taken from a glioma patient whose treatment included an IDH1 peptide vaccine. This TCR was sampled from a man in his forties with glioma.

CDR3 sequence reads: CASSIESGQGGQPQHF. The CDR3 DNA follows: TGTGCCAGTAGTATAGAGTCGGGACAGGGGGGGCAGCCCCAGCATTTT. V usage is TRBV19 and J usage is TRBJ1-5, with 11 bases matching TRBD1. This CDR3 is 16 amino acids long. Germline V gives CDR1 LNHDA, CDR2 SQIVND (reference sequence). The V and J ends lost 0 bases and 7 bases, in that order; junction bases with no gene match: 5.